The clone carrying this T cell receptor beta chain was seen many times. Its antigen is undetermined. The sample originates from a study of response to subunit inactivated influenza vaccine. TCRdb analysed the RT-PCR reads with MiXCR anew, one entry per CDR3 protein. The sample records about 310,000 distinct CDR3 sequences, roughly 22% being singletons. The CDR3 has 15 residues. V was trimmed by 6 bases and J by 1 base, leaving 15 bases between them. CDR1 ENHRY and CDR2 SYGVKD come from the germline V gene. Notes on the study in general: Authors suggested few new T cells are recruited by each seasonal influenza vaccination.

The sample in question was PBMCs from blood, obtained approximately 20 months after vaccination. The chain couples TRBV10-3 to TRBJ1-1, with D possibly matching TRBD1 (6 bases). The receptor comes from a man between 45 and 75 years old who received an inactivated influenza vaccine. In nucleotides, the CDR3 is TGTGCCATCAGCTGGACAGCTTTAAAGAACACTGAAGCTTTCTTT. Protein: CAISWTALKNTEAFF.